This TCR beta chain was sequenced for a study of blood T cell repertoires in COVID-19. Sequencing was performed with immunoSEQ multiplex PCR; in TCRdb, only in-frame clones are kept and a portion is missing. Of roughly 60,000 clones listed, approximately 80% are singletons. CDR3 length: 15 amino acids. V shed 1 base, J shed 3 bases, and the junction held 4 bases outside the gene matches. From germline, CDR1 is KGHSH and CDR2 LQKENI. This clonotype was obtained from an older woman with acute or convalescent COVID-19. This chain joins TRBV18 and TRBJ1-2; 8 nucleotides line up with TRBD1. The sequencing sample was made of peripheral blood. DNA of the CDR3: TGTGCCAGCTCACCACGGGCAGGGGGCGACTATGGCTACACCTTC. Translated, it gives CASSPRAGGDYGYTF.